A single sample is the source of the 10 T cell receptor beta chains below, sequenced in a study of Graves' ophthalmopathy and Graves' hyperthyroidism. The sequenced template was RNA, covering the TCR beta CDR3 region. An opening RT-PCR round employed HTBI primers and preceded a second-round multiplex PCR. TCRdb re-called the multiplex PCR reads through MiXCR, storing one row per CDR3 protein. The sample shows a few hundred thousand distinct CDR3 sequences, less than 40% of them seen only once. Sequenced material: peripheral blood or thyroid tissue (not recorded which). Receptor source: an adult man with Graves' hyperthyroidism.

This clonotype was seen just once. The V call is TRBV6-6, the J call TRBJ1-1; 11 bases align to TRBD1. This CDR3 is 14 amino acids long. The germline V gene has CDR1 MNHNY and CDR2 SVGAGI (reference sequence). The V segment lost 4 bases and the J segment 7 bases; nucleotides outside the gene matches: 5. This CDR3 reads CASSLGQGDGEAFF. As DNA, the CDR3 is TGTGCCAGCAGTTTGGGACAGGGGGACGGTGAAGCTTTCTTT.

This clonotype came up many times. The V call is TRBV28, the J call TRBJ1-2; TRBD1 agrees at 10 bases. Germline-derived CDR1 and CDR2 are MDHEN and SYDVKM. The CDR3 totals 14 residues. V lost 2 bases and J lost 7; bases outside the gene matches: 4. CDR3 sequence (DNA): TGTGCCAGCAGTTTACCGGGACAGGGGTTTGGCTACACCTTC. It codes for CASSLPGQGFGYTF.

The rearrangement links TRBV20-1 to TRBJ2-7; D is tentatively TRBD1 or TRBD2 (5 bases each). V lost 7 bases to trimming and J lost 2 bases, with 15 bases between them. Germline lookup yields CDR1 DFQATT and CDR2 SNEGSKA (reference sequence). This CDR3 comprises 13 residues. CDR3 in amino acids: CSVRGQGAYEQYF. CDR3 nucleotide sequence: TGCAGTGTGAGAGGGCAGGGCGCCTACGAGCAGTACTTC.

Only a few counts were recorded for this clonotype. This chain links TRBV5-1 with TRBJ2-7; 8 nucleotides match TRBD2. Per the germline V gene, CDR1 is SGHRS and CDR2 is YFSETQ. The ends lost 6 bases at V and 0 bases at J; junction bases unmatched: 5. The CDR3 contains 14 residues. This chain's CDR3 is CASNRGGNSYEQYF. The CDR3 DNA reads TGCGCCAGCAACCGGGGGGGAAACTCCTACGAGCAGTACTTC.

Here the CDR3 reads CARRAGRETQYF. The CDR3, as DNA: TGTGCTAGGCGGGCAGGGCGAGAGACCCAGTACTTC. V gene TRBV25-1 combines with J gene TRBJ2-5; the D gene could be TRBD1 or TRBD2 (5 bases each). In germline, CDR1 is MGHDK, CDR2 SYGVNS. This CDR3 comprises 12 residues.

Comments on this clonotype: The CDR3 does not close with the conserved phenylalanine or tryptophan, likely indicating a read error. The V call is TRBV29-1, the J call TRBJ1-1, with D unresolved. CDR3 length: 12 amino acids. Per the germline V gene, CDR1 is SQVTM and CDR2 is ANQGSEA. V was trimmed by 7 bases and J by 2 bases, leaving 11 bases between them. The CDR3 nucleotides read TGCAGCGAGTCGACGGGCAACACTGAAGCTTTCCTT. Amino acid sequence: CSESTGNTEAFL.

The rearrangement joins TRBV11-1 to TRBJ2-7; 7 nucleotides agree with TRBD2. This CDR3 comprises 16 residues. J was trimmed by 2 bases and V by 1 base; bases with no gene match: 8. The germline V gene encodes CDR1 SGHAT and CDR2 FQDESV (reference sequence). The CDR3 bases are TGTGCCAGCAGCTTAGGACGACTAGCCAAGGCCTACGAGCAGTACTTC. This encodes CASSLGRLAKAYEQYF.

The V and J genes are TRBV15 and TRBJ2-7; the D is unclear. The CDR3 totals 13 residues. Germline V gene data show CDR1 as LNHNV and CDR2 as YYDKDF (reference sequence). V lost 5 bases to trimming and J lost 4 bases, with 12 bases between them. The CDR3 here is CATSALGPYEQYF. The CDR3 nucleotides read TGTGCCACCAGCGCCCTCGGTCCATACGAGCAGTACTTC.

This clonotype showed up many times. The J gene is TRBJ1-2, the V gene TRBV19; D is undetermined. The CDR3 is made up of 12 amino acids. Trimming shortened V by 8 bases and J by 4 bases, and 11 bases separated the two germline ends. Germline V CDR1 and CDR2: LNHDA, SQIVND (reference sequence). The CDR3 sequence is CASGRQLYGYTF. CDR3 sequence (DNA): TGTGCCAGTGGCCGGCAGCTCTATGGCTACACCTTC.

This clonotype was detected only once. A single base separates this from a much larger clone, so it may be a read error. The V and J genes are TRBV2 and TRBJ1-1, with D unclear. With 5 bases removed from V and 12 bases from J, the gap between germline ends came to 16 bases. The CDR3 is made up of 12 amino acids. The V gene's germline CDR1 is SNHLY and CDR2 FYNNEI. In DNA form, the CDR3 reads TGTGCCAGCAGTCCTAGGACGACGAAGACTTTCTTT. Its protein is CASSPRTTKTFF.